The 21 T cell receptor beta chains reported below all come from one sample, sequenced in a study of T cell clonality in common variable immunodeficiency. Clones were read by immunoSEQ multiplex PCR, and TCRdb kept only the in-frame ones, dropping some. The sample includes 40,000 to 55,000 clones, none of them occurring once. The specimen was peripheral blood mononuclear cells. The receptors were gathered from a person between 18 and 69 years old in good health.

This clone was found many times. The sequenced fragment ends 3 residues before the CDR3 boundary, so the rest is inferred from the germline J gene. This chain connects TRBV7-6 to TRBJ2-1; 8 bases line up with TRBD1. This CDR3 region has 16 residues. After removal of 2 bases from V and 4 bases from J, the junction contained 7 bases not matched to a gene. The germline V gene encodes CDR1 SGHVS and CDR2 FNYEAQ. The CDR3: CASSLTSGGPYNEQFF. The CDR3 bases that were read are TGTGCCAGCAGCTTAACCTCAGGGGGCCCGTACAATGAG. The entire variable domain, with the rest obtained from reference TRBV7-6 and TRBJ2-1, is as follows: GAGVSQSPRYKVTKRGQDVALRCDPISGHVSLYWYRQALGQGPEFLTYFNYEAQQDKSGLPNDRFSAERPEGSISTLTIQRTEQRDSAMYRCASSLTSGGPYNEQFFGPGTRLTVL.

This clone has a count of ten or more. The DNA ends 3 residues before the CDR3 does, and the rest of the CDR3 is filled in from the germline J gene. The V and J genes are TRBV2 and TRBJ1-2; D is perhaps TRBD1 (6 bases). The germline CDR1 and CDR2 sequences are SNHLY and FYNNEI. This CDR3 region has 13 residues. CDR3 amino acids: CASSDIDRKGYTF. CDR3 DNA, as far as it was read: TGTGCCAGCAGCGATATAGACAGGAAGGGC.

The table lists this clone with many counts. The read gets to within 3 residues of the CDR3 end, and the germline J gene fills in the rest. V is TRBV20-1 and J is TRBJ1-4; 8 bases map to TRBD1. The CDR3 has 15 amino acids. Germline lookup yields CDR1 DFQATT and CDR2 SNEGSKA (reference sequence). V gave up 0 bases and J gave up 3 bases; unmatched junction bases: 3. The chain's CDR3 is CSARELTGANEKLFF. The DNA read from the CDR3 is TGCAGTGCTAGAGAATTGACAGGGGCTAATGAAAAA.

In the case of this clone: The read finishes 3 residues shy of the CDR3 end, and the germline J gene is used to complete it. This chain uses TRBV18 with TRBJ1-2, with unresolved D. V was pared by 2 bases and J by 0 bases, with 13 bases between. CDR1 is KGHSH, CDR2 LQKENI, per germline. The CDR3 length is 16 residues. CDR3 DNA, as far as it was read: TGTGCCAGCTCACCAGAAATAGCGGGATCTAACTATGGC. It specifies CASSPEIAGSNYG. The full CDR3 protein reads CASSPEIAGSNYGYTF.

Points on this clone: The CDR3 end falls 3 residues outside the read, so it is completed with the germline J gene. This chain uses TRBV2 with TRBJ1-5; perhaps TRBD1 as D (5 bases). V lost 1 base and J 1 base, leaving 20 bases between the germline ends. Germline-derived CDR1 and CDR2 are SNHLY and FYNNEI. The CDR3 extends over 19 amino acids. Incomplete CDR3 DNA: TGTGCCAGCAGTGAAGAAGACCCTACATGGGGGGGGAGCAATCAGCCC. Its protein product is CASSEEDPTWGGSNQP. The CDR3 as a whole reads CASSEEDPTWGGSNQPQHF.

In this sample, this clone turned up many times. The read terminates 3 residues before the CDR3 end, so the remaining end is supplied by the germline J gene. The chain is built from TRBV9 and TRBJ2-1; 10 bases map to TRBD2. The CDR3 runs to 14 residues. Per the germline V gene, CDR1 is SGDLS and CDR2 is YYNGEE. J lost 5 bases, V lost 4 bases, and 3 bases had no gene match. The DNA read from the CDR3 is TGTGCCAGCAGCCAAGGACTAGCGGACAATGAG. Its protein is CASSQGLADNE. The whole CDR3 sequence is CASSQGLADNEQFF.

The table lists this clone with many counts. The read comes to an end 3 residues before the CDR3 does, leaving the germline J gene to fill in the end. This chain links TRBV18 with TRBJ2-7, with 8 positions matching TRBD1. The CDR3 consists of 14 residues. CDR1 and CDR2 from the germline V gene are KGHSH and LQKENI. V lost 3 bases to trimming and J lost 3 bases; unmatched junction nucleotides: 4. The CDR3 reads CASSPRTGLYEQYF. The part of the CDR3 DNA that was read is TGTGCCAGCTCACCTCGGACAGGGCTCTACGAG.

This clone has at least ten counts. From the germline J gene comes the end of the CDR3, since the read stops 3 residues before it. The chain links TRBV7-8 to TRBJ2-2; 14 bases align to TRBD2. Germline V gene sequence: CDR1 SGHVS, CDR2 FQNEAQ. Losses at the gene ends were 3 bases for V and 5 bases for J; bases not matched to a gene: 5. This CDR3 has 17 amino acids. The CDR3 region is CASSFRLAGGKTGELFF. The DNA read from the CDR3 is TGTGCCAGCAGCTTTCGACTAGCGGGAGGGAAAACCGGGGAG.

This clone was picked up a small number of times. Read coverage stops 3 residues before the CDR3 terminus; the germline J gene supplies the remainder. The V gene is TRBV7-8, the J gene TRBJ2-1; 7 positions match TRBD1. Trimming took 5 bases from V and 2 from J; bases not matched to a gene: 6. This CDR3 region has 15 residues. CDR1 is SGHVS, CDR2 FQNEAQ, per germline. Partial CDR3 DNA: TGTGCCAGCAGCCCCCGGGACAGTCCCTACAATGAG. Encoded protein: CASSPRDSPYNE. The entire CDR3 sequence reads CASSPRDSPYNEQFF.

Ten or more counts support this clone. The observed sequence ends 3 residues before the CDR3 terminus, with the missing tail filled in from the germline J gene. The genes are TRBV29-1 and TRBJ2-3; TRBD2 aligns across 8 bases. The CDR3 loop spans 14 amino acids. The trim removed 4 bases at V and 4 bases at J, leaving 7 bases unmatched. Germline CDR1 is SQVTM and CDR2 is ANQGSEA. CDR3 residues: CSVAQAGVADTQYF. The sequenced CDR3 bases are TGCAGCGTTGCTCAAGCGGGAGTCGCAGATACG.

This clone was counted ten times or more. The CDR3 DNA, read in part, is TGTGCCAGCAGTGACCAATACACCGGGGAG. It is translated as CASSDQYTGE. Given in full, the CDR3 is CASSDQYTGELFF. The chain recombines TRBV6-1 with TRBJ2-2; D remains ambiguous. The CDR3 goes on 3 residues after the read ends, and that part is filled in from the germline J gene. CDR1 and CDR2 (germline): MNHNS, SASEGT. Trimming removed 3 bases from V and 3 bases from J, with 5 bases in between. There are 13 residues in the CDR3.

This clone was picked up many times. Coverage ceases 3 residues before the CDR3 finishes, and the germline J gene fills in the end. The chain is built from TRBV10-3 and TRBJ1-3, with D hard to call. Looked up from germline, CDR1 is ENHRY and CDR2 is SYGVKD. The V end lost 3 bases, the J end lost 2 bases, and 14 bases lay between the germline ends. This CDR3 has 16 residues. The CDR3 bases that were read are TGTGCCATCAGTGATCAGAACAGCATCGCTGGAAACACC. Amino acid sequence: CAISDQNSIAGNT. The full CDR3 is CAISDQNSIAGNTIYF.

Of note for this clone: The sequenced fragment ends 3 residues before the CDR3 boundary, so the rest is inferred from the germline J gene. This chain uses TRBV11-2 with TRBJ2-1; 9 nucleotides align to TRBD1. With 5 bases clipped from V and 5 bases from J, the junction kept 7 bases outside the gene matches. The germline V gene encodes CDR1 SGHAT and CDR2 FQNNGV. The CDR3 consists of 15 residues. CDR3 amino acids: CASSKGQGKNNEQFF. Partial CDR3 DNA: TGTGCCAGCAGCAAGGGACAGGGAAAGAACAATGAG.

In this sample, this clone turned up a few times. With the read ending 3 residues before the CDR3 end, the germline J gene is used to fill in that end. The chain is built from TRBV6-1 and TRBJ1-2, with TRBD1 identical over 10 bases. J was trimmed by 4 bases and V by 4 bases; bases with no gene match: 6. Germline values: CDR1 MNHNS, CDR2 SASEGT. The CDR3 has 15 residues. The CDR3 bases that were read are TGTGCCAGCAGTGCTTTCGGACAGGGGGGCTATGGC. This sequence encodes CASSAFGQGGYG. The whole CDR3 sequence is CASSAFGQGGYGYTF.

The table lists this clone with a few counts. The read ends 3 residues early relative to the CDR3; the germline J gene fills the gap. The V and J genes are TRBV29-1 and TRBJ2-1; weak D call: TRBD2 (7 bases). Deletions cut 6 bases from V and 8 bases from J, with 23 bases between. This CDR3 region has 15 residues. Germline CDR1 SQVTM, CDR2 ANQGSEA. This chain's CDR3 is CSVTRYAGAEDEQFF. CDR3 bases read: TGCAGCGTGACAAGGTACGCGGGGGCTGAGGATGAG.

This clone was observed many times. The CDR3 end falls 3 residues outside the read, so it is completed with the germline J gene. The chain is built from TRBV20-1 and TRBJ1-6, with 7 bases matching TRBD1. V was clipped by 6 bases and J by 2 bases; unmatched bases: 10. The CDR3 extends over 16 amino acids. Germline V gene sequence: CDR1 DFQATT, CDR2 SNEGSKA (reference sequence). The CDR3 protein is CSAGGQARTYNSPLHF. The CDR3 DNA, read in part, is TGCAGTGCAGGCGGACAGGCGAGGACCTATAATTCACCC.

In this sample, this clone turned up many times. The read ends 3 residues before the CDR3 terminus; that terminus is restored from the germline J gene. The chain recombines TRBV20-1 with TRBJ1-5; a weak D match, TRBD1 (5 bases). CDR1 and CDR2 (germline): DFQATT, SNEGSKA (reference sequence). The V end lost 0 bases, the J end lost 6 bases, and 15 bases lay between the germline ends. The CDR3 loop spans 15 amino acids. This CDR3 reads CSARDQGGVSQPQHF. The sequenced CDR3 bases are TGCAGTGCTAGAGATCAGGGCGGGGTGAGTCAGCCC.

This clone was seen ten or more times. Coverage ceases 3 residues before the CDR3 finishes, and the germline J gene fills in the end. J is TRBJ1-2 and V is TRBV19; 9 bases match TRBD1. The CDR3 has 15 amino acids. Germline CDR1 LNHDA, CDR2 SQIVND (reference sequence). After removal of 3 bases from V and 5 bases from J, the junction contained 7 bases not matched to a gene. Incomplete CDR3 DNA: TGTGCCAGTAGTATGTCCGGGACAGGGTCATATGGC. Translating it yields CASSMSGTGSYG. The full CDR3 is CASSMSGTGSYGYTF.

This clone has ten or more counts. The read terminates 3 residues before the CDR3 end, so the remaining end is supplied by the germline J gene. The rearrangement joins TRBV7-2 to TRBJ2-3; the D is unclear. CDR3 length: 14 residues. The germline gives CDR1 SGHTA, CDR2 FQGNSA. Trimming left V 2 bases short and J 1 base short, with 7 bases between. The CDR3: CASSLLGGTDTQYF. Partial CDR3 DNA: TGTGCCAGCAGCTTACTAGGTGGCACAGATACG.

This clone was observed many times. The CDR3 is cut off 3 residues early in the read; its end comes from the germline J gene. The chain carries TRBV12-3 or TRBV12-4 and TRBJ1-2; D not certain. Trimming left V 2 bases short and J 6 bases short, with 10 bases between. This CDR3 region has 13 residues. The CDR3 DNA, read in part, is TGTGCCAGCAGTTTACCAGCGGCCCATGGC. This translates into CASSLPAAHG. The CDR3 reads in full as CASSLPAAHGYTF.

This clone was detected many times. From the germline J gene comes the end of the CDR3, since the read stops 3 residues before it. The J gene is TRBJ1-6, the V gene TRBV4-2; perhaps TRBD1 as D (5 bases). Germline assignment: CDR1 LGHNA and CDR2 YNFKEQ. V was shortened by 2 bases and J by 3 bases, with 17 bases between the two germline ends. The length of the CDR3 is 18 residues. CDR3: CASSQSGGTGVYNSPLHF. CDR3 DNA (partial): TGTGCCAGCAGCCAATCGGGGGGGACGGGGGTCTATAATTCACCC.